The T cell receptor (beta chain) under discussion was sequenced for a study of blood T cell repertoires in COVID-19. Looking at the study overall: PBMCs, B-cell-depleted T cells, or T cells provided the cDNA or gDNA that made up the material.

This table comes from immunoSEQ multiplex PCR, and its TCRdb copy is limited to in-frame clones, with some not included. Of 100,000 to 150,000 clones listed, about 85% were seen once; the top ten hold more than 9.5%. The CDR3 contains 15 residues. V lost 6 bases and J lost 2; bases outside the gene matches: 5. CDR1 and CDR2 (germline): LNHDA, SQIVND (reference sequence). The specimen was peripheral blood. This clonotype originated in a man between 35 and 55 years old with active or convalescent COVID-19. The genes are TRBV19 and TRBJ2-1, with 9 bases identical to TRBD2. CDR3 protein: CASRDVAGAYNEQFF. The CDR3 DNA sequence: TGTGCCAGTAGAGATGTAGCGGGGGCCTACAATGAGCAGTTCTTC.